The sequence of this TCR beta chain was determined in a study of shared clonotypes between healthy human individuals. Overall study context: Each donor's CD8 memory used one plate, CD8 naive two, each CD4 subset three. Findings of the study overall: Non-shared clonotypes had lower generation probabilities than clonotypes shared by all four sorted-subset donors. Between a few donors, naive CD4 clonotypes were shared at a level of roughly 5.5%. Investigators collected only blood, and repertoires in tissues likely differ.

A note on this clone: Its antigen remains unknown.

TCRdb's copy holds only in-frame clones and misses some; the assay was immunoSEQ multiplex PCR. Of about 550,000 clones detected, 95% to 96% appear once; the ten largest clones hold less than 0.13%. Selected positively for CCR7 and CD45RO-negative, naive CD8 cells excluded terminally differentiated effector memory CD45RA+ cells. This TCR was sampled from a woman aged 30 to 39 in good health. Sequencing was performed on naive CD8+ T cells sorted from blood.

The CDR3 is CASRGLATYEQYF. CDR3 nucleotide sequence: TGTGCCAGCAGGGGACTAGCAACCTACGAGCAGTACTTC. The genes are TRBV28 and TRBJ2-7, with 9 bases identical to TRBD2. The CDR3 has 13 amino acids. Germline V gene sequence: CDR1 MDHEN, CDR2 SYDVKM. V dropped 6 bases and J dropped 2; count of bases not matched to a gene: 2.